Detailed here is one T cell receptor (beta chain). Its antigen is currently unknown. The sample originates from a study of cytomegalovirus exposure and HLA in healthy donors. The V and J ends lost 7 bases and 6 bases respectively, with 11 bases between them. The germline V gene encodes CDR1 MDHEN and CDR2 SYDVKM. CDR3 length: 12 amino acids. Study-level findings and limits: Cytomegalovirus status, reportedly, was diagnosed with high specificity and sensitivity by the classifier. Overall, 164 TCR beta chains were annotated as cytomegalovirus-associated.

Using immunoSEQ multiplex PCR, the repertoire was profiled, and TCRdb retains in-frame clones only, with some absent. Here the sample spans tens of thousands of clones, roughly 84% being singletons. The gene calls are TRBV28 and TRBJ2-3, with D possibly being TRBD2 (6 bases). The specimen was PBMCs. This sequence was found in a woman aged 18 to 35 in good health and CMV-seropositive. The CDR3 DNA reads TGTGCCAGCAAGCCCCGGGGGGATACGCAGTATTTT. Protein sequence: CASKPRGDTQYF.